This T cell receptor (beta chain) was documented in a study of control samples from healthy donors and cancer patients. By frequency in the sample, this clone is medium-sized. Assay used: immunoSEQ multiplex PCR; TCRdb lists only in-frame clones, some missing. The sample has roughly 29,000 clones; roughly 85% are singletons. Trimming removed 5 bases from V and 3 bases from J, with 11 bases in between. The CDR3 contains 14 residues. Germline V CDR1 and CDR2: LNHDA, SQIVND (reference sequence). The chain couples TRBV19 to TRBJ1-5; D not certain. This TCR was sampled from a man between 60 and 75 years old with head and neck cancer. The sequenced material came from PBMCs. CDR3 protein: CASSALGDNQPQHF. For the CDR3, the DNA is TGTGCCAGTAGTGCTCTCGGGGACAATCAGCCCCAGCATTTT.